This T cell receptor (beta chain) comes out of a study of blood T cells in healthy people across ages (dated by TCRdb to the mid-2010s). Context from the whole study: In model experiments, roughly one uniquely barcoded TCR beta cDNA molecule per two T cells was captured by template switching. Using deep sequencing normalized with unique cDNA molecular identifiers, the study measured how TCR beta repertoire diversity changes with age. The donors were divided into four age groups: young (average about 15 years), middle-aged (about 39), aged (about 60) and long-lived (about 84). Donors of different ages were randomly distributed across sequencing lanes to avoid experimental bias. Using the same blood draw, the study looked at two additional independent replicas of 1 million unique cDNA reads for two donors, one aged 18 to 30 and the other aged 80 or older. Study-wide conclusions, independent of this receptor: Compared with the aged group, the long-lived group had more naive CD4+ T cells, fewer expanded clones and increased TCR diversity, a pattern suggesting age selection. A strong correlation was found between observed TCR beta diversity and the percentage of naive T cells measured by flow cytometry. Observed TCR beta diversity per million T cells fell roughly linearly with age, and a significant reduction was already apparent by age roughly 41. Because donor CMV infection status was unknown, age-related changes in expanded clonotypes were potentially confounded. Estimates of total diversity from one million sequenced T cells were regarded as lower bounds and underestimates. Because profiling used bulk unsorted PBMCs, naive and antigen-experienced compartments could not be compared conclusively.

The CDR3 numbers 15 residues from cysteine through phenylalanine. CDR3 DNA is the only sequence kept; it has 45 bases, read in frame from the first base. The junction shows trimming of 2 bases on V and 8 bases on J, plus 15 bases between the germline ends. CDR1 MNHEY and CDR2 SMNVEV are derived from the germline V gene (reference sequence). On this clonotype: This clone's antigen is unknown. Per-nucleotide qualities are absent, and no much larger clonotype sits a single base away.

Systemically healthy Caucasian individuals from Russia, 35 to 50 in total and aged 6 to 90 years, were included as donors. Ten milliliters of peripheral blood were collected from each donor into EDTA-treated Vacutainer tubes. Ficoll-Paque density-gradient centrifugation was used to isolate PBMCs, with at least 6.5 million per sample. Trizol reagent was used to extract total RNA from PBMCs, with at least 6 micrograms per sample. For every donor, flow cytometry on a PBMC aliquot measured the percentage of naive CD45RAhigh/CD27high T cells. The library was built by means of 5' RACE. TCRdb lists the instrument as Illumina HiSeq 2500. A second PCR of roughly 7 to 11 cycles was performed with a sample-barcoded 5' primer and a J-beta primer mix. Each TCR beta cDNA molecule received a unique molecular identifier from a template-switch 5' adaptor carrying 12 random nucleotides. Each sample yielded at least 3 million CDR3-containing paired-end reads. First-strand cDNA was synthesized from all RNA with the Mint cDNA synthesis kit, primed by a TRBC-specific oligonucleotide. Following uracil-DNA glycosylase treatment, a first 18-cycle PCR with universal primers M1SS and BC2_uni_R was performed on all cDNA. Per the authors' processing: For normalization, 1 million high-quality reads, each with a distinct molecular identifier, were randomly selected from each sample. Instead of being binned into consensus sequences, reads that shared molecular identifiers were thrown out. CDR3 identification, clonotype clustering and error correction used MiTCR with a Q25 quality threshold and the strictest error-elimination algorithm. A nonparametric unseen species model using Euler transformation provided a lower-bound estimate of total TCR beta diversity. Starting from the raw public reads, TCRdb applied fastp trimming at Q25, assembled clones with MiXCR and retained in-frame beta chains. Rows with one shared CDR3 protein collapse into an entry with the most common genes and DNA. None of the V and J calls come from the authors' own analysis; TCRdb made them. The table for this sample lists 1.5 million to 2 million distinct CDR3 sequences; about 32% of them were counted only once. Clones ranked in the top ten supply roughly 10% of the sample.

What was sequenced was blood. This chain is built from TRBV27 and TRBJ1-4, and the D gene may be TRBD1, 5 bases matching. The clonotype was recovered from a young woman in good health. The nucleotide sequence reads TGTGCCAGCAGTTTAAGGGGACTGCCCTGGGAAAAACTGTTTTTT. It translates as CASSLRGLPWEKLFF.